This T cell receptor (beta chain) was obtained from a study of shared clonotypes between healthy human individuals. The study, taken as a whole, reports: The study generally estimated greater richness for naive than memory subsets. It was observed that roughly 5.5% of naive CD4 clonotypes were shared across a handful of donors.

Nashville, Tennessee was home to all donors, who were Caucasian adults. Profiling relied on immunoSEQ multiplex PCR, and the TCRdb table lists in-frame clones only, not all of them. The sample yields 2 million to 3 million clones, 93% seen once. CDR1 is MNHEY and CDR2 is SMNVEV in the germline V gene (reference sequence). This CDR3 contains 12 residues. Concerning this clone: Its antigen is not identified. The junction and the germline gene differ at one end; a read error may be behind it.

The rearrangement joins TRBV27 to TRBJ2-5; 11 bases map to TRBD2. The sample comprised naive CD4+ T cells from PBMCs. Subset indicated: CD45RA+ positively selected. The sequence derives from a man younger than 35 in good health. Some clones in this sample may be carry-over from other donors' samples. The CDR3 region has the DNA TGTGCCAGCAGTATGGCTAGCGGGAGGTTGGACTTC. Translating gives CASSMASGRLDF.